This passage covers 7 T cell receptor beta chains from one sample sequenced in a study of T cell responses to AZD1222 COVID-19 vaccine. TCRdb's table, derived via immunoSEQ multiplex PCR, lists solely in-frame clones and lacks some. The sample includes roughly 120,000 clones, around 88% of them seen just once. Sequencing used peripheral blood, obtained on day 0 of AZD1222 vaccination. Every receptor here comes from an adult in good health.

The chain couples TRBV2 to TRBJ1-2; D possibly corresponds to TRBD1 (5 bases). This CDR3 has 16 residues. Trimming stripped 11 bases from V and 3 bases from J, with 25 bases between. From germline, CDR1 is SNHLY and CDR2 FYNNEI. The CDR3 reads CALPRGDGVPYYGYTF. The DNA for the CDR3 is TGTGCCCTCCCCCGGGGCGACGGTGTCCCTTACTATGGCTACACCTTC.

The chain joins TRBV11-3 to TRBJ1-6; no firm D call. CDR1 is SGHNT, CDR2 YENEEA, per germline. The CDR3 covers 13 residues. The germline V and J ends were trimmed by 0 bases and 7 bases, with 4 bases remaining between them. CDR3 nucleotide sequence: TGTGCCAGCAGCTTAGATATGAATTCACCCCTCCACTTT. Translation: CASSLDMNSPLHF.

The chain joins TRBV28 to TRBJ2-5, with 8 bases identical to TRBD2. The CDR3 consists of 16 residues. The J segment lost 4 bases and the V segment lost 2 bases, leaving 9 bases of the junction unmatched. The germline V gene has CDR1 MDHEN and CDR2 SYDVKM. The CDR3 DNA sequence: TGTGCCAGCAGTTTAAGTTTCCCACGGGGGGGAGAGACCCAGTACTTC. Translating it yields CASSLSFPRGGETQYF. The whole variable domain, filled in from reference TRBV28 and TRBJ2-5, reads DVKVTQSSRYLVKRTGEKVFLECVQDMDHENMFWYRQDPGLGLRLIYFSYDVKMKEKGDIPEGYSVSREKKERFSLILESASTNQTSMYLCASSLSFPRGGETQYFGPGTRLLVL.

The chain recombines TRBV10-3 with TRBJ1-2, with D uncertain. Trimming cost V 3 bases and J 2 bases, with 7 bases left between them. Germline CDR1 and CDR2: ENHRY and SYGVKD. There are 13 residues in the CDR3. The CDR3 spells CAISDGGNYGYTF. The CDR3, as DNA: TGTGCCATCAGTGACGGAGGGAACTATGGCTACACCTTC.

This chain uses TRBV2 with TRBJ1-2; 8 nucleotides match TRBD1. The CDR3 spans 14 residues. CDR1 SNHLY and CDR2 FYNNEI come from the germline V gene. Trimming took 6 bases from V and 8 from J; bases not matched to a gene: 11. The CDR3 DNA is TGTGCCAGCAGCGGATTGGACAGGGTGGGAGGCTACACCTTC. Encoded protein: CASSGLDRVGGYTF.

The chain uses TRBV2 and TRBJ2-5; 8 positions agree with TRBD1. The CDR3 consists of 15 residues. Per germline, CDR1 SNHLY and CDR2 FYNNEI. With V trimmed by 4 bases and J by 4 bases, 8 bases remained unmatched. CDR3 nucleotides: TGTGCCAGCAGTGTTGACAGGGGTGTTCGAGAGACCCAGTACTTC. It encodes CASSVDRGVRETQYF.

The CDR3 DNA reads TGTGCCAGCAGCTTAACCGACAGGATAAAAGCTAACTATGGCTACACCTTC. This translates into CASSLTDRIKANYGYTF. The chain employs TRBV11-3 and TRBJ1-2; tentative D call: TRBD1 (6 bases). Looked up from germline, CDR1 is SGHNT and CDR2 is YENEEA. V was pared by 2 bases and J by 0 bases, with 16 bases between. The CDR3 runs to 17 residues.